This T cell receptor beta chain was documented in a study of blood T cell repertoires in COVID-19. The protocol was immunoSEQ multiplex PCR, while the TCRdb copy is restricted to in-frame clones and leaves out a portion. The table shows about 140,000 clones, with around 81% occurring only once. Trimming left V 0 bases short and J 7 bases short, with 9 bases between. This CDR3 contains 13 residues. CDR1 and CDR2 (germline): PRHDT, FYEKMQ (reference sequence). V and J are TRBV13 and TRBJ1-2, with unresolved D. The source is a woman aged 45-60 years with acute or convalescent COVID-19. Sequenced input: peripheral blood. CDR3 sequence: CASSLGRLSGYTF. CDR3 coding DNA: TGTGCCAGCAGCTTAGGCAGGCTGAGTGGCTACACCTTC.